A single T cell receptor (beta chain) is shown here with its context. The antigen remains undetermined. These data belong to a study of T cell responses to AZD1222 COVID-19 vaccine. General study findings and limits: The peak T cell response came first, and repertoires were sampled only after it.

Libraries were prepared by immunoSEQ multiplex PCR; TCRdb keeps only in-frame clonotypes and omits some of them. The sample includes about 130,000 clones, 70% to 90% of them seen just once. In germline, CDR1 is SGHDT, CDR2 YYEEEE. V lost 0 bases and J lost 8; bases outside the gene matches: 9. The CDR3 extends over 16 amino acids. J is TRBJ2-1 and V is TRBV5-6, with 9 bases fitting TRBD2. This receptor was identified in an adult who received the AZD1222 COVID-19 vaccine. Specimen: peripheral blood, collected 28 days after the second AZD1222 dose. The CDR3 spells CASSLELAGARYEQFF. Here the CDR3 DNA reads TGTGCCAGCAGCTTGGAATTAGCGGGGGCTAGGTATGAGCAGTTCTTC. Supplemented by reference TRBV5-6 and TRBJ2-1, the full variable domain reads DAGVTQSPTHLIKTRGQQVTLRCSPKSGHDTVSWYQQALGQGPQFIFQYYEEEERQRGNFPDRFSGHQFPNYSSELNVNALLLGDSALYLCASSLELAGARYEQFFGPGTRLTVL.